A selection of T cell receptor beta chains follows, all from one sample in a study of blood T cells in healthy people across ages. TCRdb ran MiXCR on the 5' RACE reads and lists one entry per CDR3 protein. The sample comprises about 620,000 distinct CDR3 sequences, 20% to 25% of which are singletons, and roughly 3.7% rests with the top ten. The sample comprised blood. These TCRs come from a man between 65 and 80 years old in good health. CDR3s include the opening cysteine and the closing phenylalanine or tryptophan. D genes are given only for firm matches. Clone size is shown for a subset of rows, as once, few, many or a class of expanded clone.

>TRBV29-1|many|TRBJ1-1|-
CSVGGTEAFF
TGCAGCGTTGGTGGCACTGAAGCTTTCTTT
>TRBV4-3|many|TRBJ2-5|TRBD1
CASSQDPQGEETQYF
TGCGCCAGCAGCCAAGATCCCCAGGGGGAGGAGACCCAGTACTTC
>TRBV5-8|-|TRBJ1-6|-
CASSLGPRYNSPLHF
TGTGCCAGCAGCTTGGGACCGAGATATAATTCACCCCTCCACTTT
>TRBV5-1|few|TRBJ2-1|TRBD2
CASSFPLAGGGGSYNEQFF
TGCGCCAGCAGCTTCCCACTAGCGGGAGGCGGTGGCTCCTACAATGAGCAGTTCTTC
>TRBV3-1|few|TRBJ2-7|-
CASSQTDSYEQYF
TGTGCCAGCAGCCAGACAGACTCCTACGAGCAGTACTTC
>TRBV5-1|many|TRBJ1-4|-
CASSYFRTNEKLFF
TGCGCCAGCAGCTACTTCAGGACTAATGAAAAACTGTTTTTT
>TRBV6-6|-|TRBJ2-7|-
CASSYTGSEQYF
TGTGCCAGCAGTTACACGGGAAGCGAGCAGTACTTC
>TRBV5-1|-|TRBJ2-7|-
CASSLNGAEYEQYF
TGCGCCAGCAGCTTGAACGGAGCGGAATACGAGCAGTACTTC
>TRBV3-1|-|TRBJ2-5|-
CASSQDGTDQETQYF
TGTGCCAGCAGCCAAGACGGGACGGACCAAGAGACCCAGTACTTC
>TRBV28|many|TRBJ2-5|-
CASRRTVEETQYF
TGTGCCAGCAGGAGGACGGTCGAAGAGACCCAGTACTTC
>TRBV29-1|-|TRBJ2-4|TRBD1
CSAATGKNTQYF
TGCAGCGCCGCGACAGGGAAAAACACTCAGTACTTC
>TRBV6-4|few|TRBJ2-7|-
CASVDRSYEQYF
TGTGCCAGTGTTGACAGATCCTACGAGCAGTACTTC
>TRBV11-2|few|TRBJ2-4|-
CASSLVAENIQYF
TGTGCCAGCAGCTTAGTGGCGGAAAACATTCAGTACTTC
>TRBV4-2|-|TRBJ2-1|-
CASSHLGPLPYNEQFF
TGTGCCAGCAGCCACCTAGGACCGTTACCCTACAATGAGCAGTTCTTC
>TRBV20-1|many|TRBJ2-1|TRBD2
CSARDIGTSLGVYNEQFF
TGCAGTGCTAGAGATATAGGGACTAGCCTCGGCGTGTACAATGAGCAGTTCTTC
>TRBV5-1|-|TRBJ1-1|-
CASSSTVLNTEAFF
TGCGCCAGCAGTTCTACAGTTTTGAACACTGAAGCTTTCTTT
>TRBV10-3|-|TRBJ2-2|TRBD2
CAISMDRGDTGELFF
TGTGCCATCAGTATGGACCGGGGGGACACCGGGGAGCTGTTTTTT
>TRBV15|-|TRBJ1-1|TRBD1
CATSQPGGEGTEAFF
TGTGCCACCAGTCAACCAGGGGGGGAGGGCACTGAAGCTTTCTTT
>TRBV11-2|few|TRBJ2-5|TRBD2
CASRAGGGGTQYF
TGTGCCAGCAGAGCGGGAGGGGGAGGGACCCAGTACTTC
>TRBV3-1|many|TRBJ2-7|-
CASSKRNRENYEQYF
TGTGCCAGCAGCAAAAGGAACAGGGAGAACTACGAGCAGTACTTC
>TRBV7-9|-|TRBJ1-2|TRBD1
CASSLTGGHNKYGYTF
TGTGCCAGCAGCTTAACAGGGGGCCATAATAAATATGGCTACACCTTC
>TRBV5-5|-|TRBJ2-5|-
CASSLVGIPTAQYF
TGTGCCAGCAGCTTGGTAGGGATACCTACTGCCCAGTACTTC
>TRBV28|many|TRBJ2-1|TRBD2
CASSTGTSYEQFF
TGTGCCAGCAGTACCGGGACTAGCTATGAGCAGTTCTTC
>TRBV3-1|-|TRBJ2-7|-
CASSQELDYEQYF
TGTGCCAGCAGCCAAGAACTAGACTACGAGCAGTACTTC
>TRBV20-1|few|TRBJ1-5|-
CSARQDTNQPQHF
TGCAGTGCTAGACAGGATACCAATCAGCCCCAGCATTTT
>TRBV5-1|-|TRBJ1-4|-
CASSSQGIVNEKLFF
TGCGCCAGCAGCTCCCAGGGGATAGTTAATGAAAAACTGTTTTTT
>TRBV4-1|few|TRBJ2-2|TRBD2
CASSRSGRDTGELFF
TGCGCCAGCAGCCGCAGCGGGAGAGACACCGGGGAGCTGTTTTTT
>TRBV7-3|-|TRBJ2-2|-
CASSLTVGINTGELFF
TGTGCCAGCAGCTTAACAGTGGGAATAAACACCGGGGAGCTGTTTTTT
>TRBV20-1|-|TRBJ2-5|-
CSASSETQYF
TGCAGTGCTAGTTCCGAGACCCAGTACTTC